The 7 T cell receptor beta chains in this list originate from one sample, sequenced in a study of T cells in localized non-small cell lung cancer. TCRdb's table, derived via immunoSEQ multiplex PCR, lists solely in-frame clones and lacks some. The data hold 31,000 or so clones, with approximately 86% observed a single time. The sequencing used peripheral blood mononuclear cells, collected before any cancer treatment. These receptors originate from a woman aged 35 to 69 with stage III lung adenocarcinoma.

The CDR3 region has the DNA TGTGCCAGTTCGACAGGGCAACCATCACCCCTCCACTTT. Residues: CASSTGQPSPLHF. The gene calls are TRBV19 and TRBJ1-6; 7 positions agree with TRBD1. The CDR3 covers 13 residues. J gave up 10 bases and V 8 bases, and 8 bases lay outside the gene matches. CDR1 LNHDA and CDR2 SQIVND come from the germline V gene (reference sequence).

The V gene is TRBV7-2, the J gene TRBJ2-5; D gene uncertain. Trimming took 1 base from V and 2 from J, leaving 8 bases between them. Germline V gene lookup returns CDR1 SGHTA and CDR2 FQGNSA. This CDR3 is 14 amino acids long. CDR3 sequence: CASSLEQIQETQYF. DNA of the CDR3: TGTGCCAGCAGCTTAGAACAAATACAAGAGACCCAGTACTTC.

This rearrangement joins TRBV7-2 to TRBJ2-5; D possibly uses TRBD1 or TRBD2 (5 bases each). Looked up from germline, CDR1 is SGHTA and CDR2 is FQGNSA. This CDR3 has 16 amino acids. V lost 2 bases and J 2 bases, leaving 15 bases between the germline ends. In nucleotides, the CDR3 is TGTGCCAGCAGCTTAACCGGGGCAGTAAAACAAGAGACCCAGTACTTC. It codes for CASSLTGAVKQETQYF.

This chain joins TRBV29-1 and TRBJ2-1; 9 bases are shared with TRBD2. V lost 3 bases to trimming and J lost 15 bases; unmatched junction nucleotides: 6. The CDR3 runs to 11 residues. Germline loops: CDR1 SQVTM, CDR2 ANQGSEA. The CDR3 is CSVDPLAGRFF. CDR3 nucleotide sequence: TGCAGCGTTGATCCCCTAGCGGGAAGGTTCTTC.

The V and J genes are TRBV21-1 and TRBJ2-7; TRBD2, as called in the table, went unchecked against the DNA. TRBV21-1 is termed a pseudogene. This CDR3 comprises 18 residues. In DNA form, the CDR3 reads TGTGCCAGCAGCAAAATCCTCCCCGGGACTTTCCCCTCCTACGAGCAGTACTTC. Amino acid sequence: CASSKILPGTFPSYEQYF.

The chain uses TRBV5-1 and TRBJ2-1, with D hard to call. The germline V gene has CDR1 SGHRS and CDR2 YFSETQ. The CDR3 is made up of 13 amino acids. V dropped 0 bases and J dropped 7 bases, with 8 bases sitting between them. CDR3 in amino acids: CASSLAVNNEQFF. The CDR3 DNA follows: TGCGCCAGCAGCTTGGCCGTAAATAATGAGCAGTTCTTC. The full variable domain, with the rest looked up from reference TRBV5-1 and TRBJ2-1, is KAGVTQTPRYLIKTRGQQVTLSCSPISGHRSVSWYQQTPGQGLQFLFEYFSETQRNKGNFPGRFSGRQFSNSRSEMNVSTLELGDSALYLCASSLAVNNEQFFGPGTRLTVL.

J is TRBJ1-2 and V is TRBV18, with D possibly matching TRBD1 (6 bases). The CDR3 sequence is 14 residues long. The V and J ends lost 1 base and 2 bases respectively, with 8 bases between them. Per the germline V gene, CDR1 is KGHSH and CDR2 is LQKENI. The DNA of the CDR3 is TGTGCCAGCTCACCACGGCAGGGGAACTATGGCTACACCTTC. It is translated as CASSPRQGNYGYTF.